This T cell receptor beta chain is drawn from a study of vaccination effects on CD4 cells after COVID-19 (dated by TCRdb to between 2021 and 2022). About the full investigation: Each participant got two doses of an mRNA SARS-CoV-2 vaccine, either BNT162b2 or mRNA-1273. SARS-CoV-2 spike-specific CD4+ TCR repertoires were compared before and after mRNA vaccination in COVID-19 convalescent patients and in infection-naive vaccine recipients. A total of 10 COVID-19 convalescent patients and a handful of SARS-CoV-2-naive healthy vaccine recipients were included in the full study. The Oncomine TCR Beta short-read assay on an Illumina iSeq 100 was used to sequence cultures from other donors in the study.

The CDR3, cysteine through phenylalanine, is 14 amino acids long. CDR3 DNA is the only sequence kept; it has 42 bases, read in frame from the first base. As encoded in the germline V gene, CDR1 is SGHNT while CDR2 is YENEEA. The junction shows trimming of 1 base on V and 5 bases on J, plus 11 bases between the germline ends. Notes on this clone: Its antigen is still unknown. Base-call qualities are not available, and no considerably larger clone is one nucleotide away.

What the research found in general, with its limitations: The study was limited by a small number of convalescent patients and lacked early post-infection timepoints. In healthy vaccine recipients, vaccine-induced clones were almost all SARS-CoV-2 mono-reactive, with only 1 of 255 being cross-reactive with common cold coronaviruses. Clones induced by infection and clones induced by vaccination both contracted markedly at late timepoints after vaccination, which fits with T cell responses waning over time.

In the ViraFEST assay, PBMC were stimulated with viral peptide pools, and antigen-specific CD4+ T cell clonotypes were then identified by expansion using TCR sequencing. After less than eleven days of culture, CD4+ T cells were isolated with the EasySep CD4+ T cell isolation kit. The absence of prior SARS-CoV-2 infection in healthy vaccine recipients was confirmed by negative nucleocapsid antibodies before and after vaccination. A few million PBMC per well were cultured with around 9.8 ug/ml peptides in IMDM containing approximately 4.5% human AB serum, around 10 IU/ml IL-2 and gentamicin. On days 3 and 7, half of the culture medium was replaced with fresh IL-2-containing medium. Unless otherwise noted, each peptide stimulation condition was cultured in triplicate wells. Using Ficoll-Paque Plus gradient centrifugation, PBMC were separated from whole blood and then either used fresh or cryopreserved at -140C. The overlapping peptide pools covered the spike proteins of SARS-CoV-2 as well as those of the common cold coronaviruses HCoV-NL63, HCoV-OC43 and HCoV-229E. Genomic DNA was extracted from cultured CD4+ T cells with the QIAamp micro DNA kit.

To prepare the library, the immunoSEQ multiplex PCR assay was applied. DNA from the cultured, isolated CD4+ T cells was subjected to TCR beta CDR3 sequencing. On the authors' methods: The analysis removed non-productive TCR sequences, trimmed reads to the CDR3 region, and retained only CDR3s that were 7 or more amino acids long. The MANAFEST web app was used to identify antigen-specific clonotypes by comparing expansion in peptide wells with expansion in reference cultures. For clones to be considered positive, expansion at FDR<0.05 versus reference and all other wells, an odds ratio above 5, and a frequency above 0.1% in two replicate wells were required. Clonotypes significantly expanded in SARS-CoV-2 spike wells and in at least one common cold coronavirus spike condition were defined as cross-reactive. Using the stringdist R package, CDR3 similarity was measured by Levenshtein distance, and unrooted trees were constructed with ape in R 3.6.1. This is the immuneACCESS table as TCRdb keeps it, with only in-frame sequences that have V and J called. A part of the clones is gone; compared with another copy, unresolved V genes explain less than half, and the rest is unexplained. V and J calls and clone size follow that table, whereas D and trimming were derived from the DNA. The sample yields 73,000 or so clones; about four fifths were counted once. The top ten clones comprise about 10% of the sample.

The TCR was taken from a human donor who received a COVID-19 vaccine. Sample: CD4+ T cells from PBMCs cultured with SARS-CoV-2 spike peptides, taken before COVID-19 vaccination. In light of the paper, this sample's cell subset or site label describes: SARS-CoV-2 spike overlapping peptide pool stimulation. Recombination joined TRBV11-3 with TRBJ2-5, with a tentative D gene TRBD2 over 7 matching bases. The sequence in DNA is TGTGCCAGCAGCTTAGCGGGGGGCATGGAGACCCAGTACTTC. This sequence encodes CASSLAGGMETQYF.